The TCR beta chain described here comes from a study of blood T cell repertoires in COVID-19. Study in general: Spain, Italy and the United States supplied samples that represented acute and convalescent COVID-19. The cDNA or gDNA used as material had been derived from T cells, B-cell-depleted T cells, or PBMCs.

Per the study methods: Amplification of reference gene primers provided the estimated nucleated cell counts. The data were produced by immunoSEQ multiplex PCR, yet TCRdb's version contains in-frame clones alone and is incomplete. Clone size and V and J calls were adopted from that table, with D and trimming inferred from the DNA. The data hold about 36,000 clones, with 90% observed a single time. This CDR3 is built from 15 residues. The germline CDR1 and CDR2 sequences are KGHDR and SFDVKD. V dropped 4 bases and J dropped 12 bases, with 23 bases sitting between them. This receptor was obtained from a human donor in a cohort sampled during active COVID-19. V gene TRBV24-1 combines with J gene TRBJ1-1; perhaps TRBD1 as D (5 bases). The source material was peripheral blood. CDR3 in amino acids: CATSDPRVAPGGTFF. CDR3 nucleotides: TGTGCCACCAGTGACCCTCGCGTCGCGCCGGGGGGAACTTTCTTT.